A selection of T cell receptor beta chains follows, all from one sample in a study of blood T cell repertoires in COVID-19. Sequencing was performed with immunoSEQ multiplex PCR; in TCRdb, only in-frame clones are kept and a portion is missing. The repertoire holds approximately 190,000 clones, roughly four fifths seen once, with 6% to 7% in the top ten. The source material was peripheral blood. These receptors came from a woman in her 40s with acute or convalescent COVID-19. CDR3s include the opening cysteine and the closing phenylalanine or tryptophan. A D gene is named only where the DNA matches it firmly. A clone size is listed for some rows: how often the clone was seen (once, few, many), or a class if it is expanded.

j_gene	d_gene	v_gene	abundance	CDR3aa	CDR3nt
TRBJ1-1	TRBD1	TRBV29-1	few	CSALTTGTGEAFF	TGCAGCGCCCTAACTACAGGGACAGGCGAAGCTTTCTTT
TRBJ1-4	TRBD1	TRBV19	-	CATRTGSNEKLFF	TGTGCCACCCGGACAGGATCTAATGAAAAACTGTTTTTT
TRBJ2-3	-	TRBV7-2	-	CASSKPTSTDTQYF	TGTGCCAGCAGTAAACCCACTAGCACAGATACGCAGTATTTT
TRBJ2-2	-	TRBV4-1	-	CASSDRDSGVAGELFF	TGCGCCAGCAGCGACCGTGATTCGGGAGTGGCCGGGGAGCTGTTTTTT
TRBJ2-5	-	TRBV5-5	-	CASSILAEETQYF	TGTGCCAGCTCCATTTTGGCGGAAGAGACCCAGTACTTC
TRBJ2-5	TRBD2	TRBV2	once	CASSVAGGQETQYF	TGTGCCAGCAGTGTAGCGGGGGGCCAAGAGACCCAGTACTTC
TRBJ1-1	TRBD1	TRBV29-1	-	CSVAARDRVTLNTEAFF	TGCAGCGTGGCCGCCCGGGACAGGGTAACACTAAACACTGAAGCTTTCTTT
TRBJ2-5	-	TRBV14	-	CASSGIPTGAQYF	TGTGCCAGCAGCGGAATCCCTACGGGGGCCCAGTACTTC
TRBJ2-7	TRBD1	TRBV29-1	-	CSVLGTVYEQYF	TGCAGCGTCCTCGGGACAGTTTACGAGCAGTACTTC
TRBJ1-2	-	TRBV6-5	-	CASRPEGVGGYTF	TGTGCCAGCAGACCCGAGGGGGTAGGTGGCTACACCTTC
TRBJ2-1	-	TRBV28	-	CASSRGGNEQFF	TGTGCCAGCAGCAGGGGAGGGAATGAGCAGTTCTTC
TRBJ2-3	TRBD1	TRBV19	-	CASSAEGALDTQYF	TGTGCCAGTAGTGCCGAGGGGGCGTTGGATACGCAGTATTTT
TRBJ1-1	-	TRBV28	-	CASSFVRKNTEAFF	TGTGCCAGCAGTTTTGTCAGAAAGAACACTGAAGCTTTCTTT
TRBJ1-5	TRBD1	TRBV4-1	-	CASSLVVQGPSNQPQHF	TGCGCCAGCAGCCTAGTTGTACAGGGGCCCAGCAATCAGCCCCAGCATTTT
TRBJ2-1	-	TRBV4-1	-	CASGRGRNEQFF	TGCGCCAGCGGCAGGGGCAGGAATGAGCAGTTCTTC
TRBJ2-3	TRBD2	TRBV29-1	-	CSVEDAGTSFPDTQYF	TGCAGCGTTGAAGACGCCGGGACTAGCTTCCCAGATACGCAGTATTTT
TRBJ2-1	TRBD2	TRBV2	-	CASSASGRAGRQFF	TGTGCCAGCAGTGCTAGCGGGAGGGCCGGTAGGCAGTTCTTC
TRBJ2-3	-	TRBV2	-	CASSVRERTDTQYF	TGTGCCAGCAGTGTCCGGGAGCGCACAGATACGCAGTATTTT
TRBJ1-6	TRBD1	TRBV6-5	-	CASSTGARPLHF	TGTGCCAGCAGCACAGGGGCCCGGCCCCTCCACTTT
TRBJ1-2	TRBD1	TRBV2	-	CASSGPRDRSFLYGYTF	TGTGCCAGCAGTGGCCCCCGGGACAGGAGTTTTCTGTATGGCTACACCTTC
TRBJ2-2	TRBD2	TRBV7-2	-	CASSSGLAGGRTNTGELFF	TGTGCCAGCAGCTCCGGACTAGCGGGGGGACGAACGAACACCGGGGAGCTGTTTTTT
TRBJ1-5	-	TRBV7-9	-	CASAPGRDFNQPQHF	TGTGCCAGCGCACCCGGCCGGGATTTCAATCAGCCCCAGCATTTT